This T cell receptor (beta chain) was sequenced for a study of blood T cell repertoires in COVID-19. In the study overall: Both acute and convalescent COVID-19 samples were obtained from the United States, Italy and Spain.

Original processing methods: Amplifying reference gene primers gave estimates of nucleated cell counts. The method was immunoSEQ multiplex PCR; TCRdb's version includes in-frame clones alone and lacks a portion of them. V and J calls plus clone size are reproduced from that table; the DNA served to infer D and trimming. The sample shows around 28,000 clones, nearly 85% of them seen only once. CDR1 and CDR2 from the germline V gene are GTSNPN and SVGIG (reference sequence). Trimming pared 1 base from V and 5 bases from J, leaving 14 bases between. The CDR3 contains 14 residues. The chain uses TRBV30 and TRBJ2-5; D gene unclear. This receptor was obtained from a man aged 65-85 years with active COVID-19. Sequenced material: peripheral blood. The CDR3 region has the DNA TGTGCCTGGAGTGCCCTTTATCCCGGGGAGACCCAGTACTTC. Its translation is CAWSALYPGETQYF.